Listed below are T cell receptor beta chains from one sample, sequenced in a study of regulatory T cells in long-lasting Graves disease. One entry per CDR3 protein, called by TCRdb with MiXCR from the multiplex PCR reads. The table includes hundreds of thousands of distinct CDR3 sequences, less than 25% detected once. This sample comprised peripheral blood mononuclear cells (PBMCs), obtained when the disease was refractory, from a patient treated with antithyroid drugs. These receptors all stem from a female donor with Graves disease. Each CDR3 is given with its conserved first and last residue.

TRBJ2-7 | TRBV7-8 | CASSLDGVKYEQYF
TRBJ1-2 | TRBV24-1 | CATSDQGAAYGYTF
TRBJ2-7 | TRBV28 | CASKYGGSSYEQYF
TRBJ1-4 | TRBV29-1 | CSVEGEHGLELFF
TRBJ2-7 | TRBV5-1 | CASAENSYEQYF
TRBJ2-1 | TRBV29-1 | CSVDTRAGGASNEQFF
TRBJ2-2 | TRBV11-2 | CASSLEGGRIWNTGELFF
TRBJ2-5 | TRBV7-2 | CASSSRLVVETRYF
TRBJ2-6 | TRBV7-2 | CASSSSLSGANVLTF
TRBJ2-5 | TRBV20-1 | CSAREELAGGVAF
TRBJ1-1 | TRBV20-1 | CSAPMWDALEAFF
TRBJ2-3 | TRBV28 | CASSLLGQSTDTQYF
TRBJ2-2 | TRBV24-1 | CATSDQSENTGELFF
TRBJ1-2 | TRBV18 | CASSPTTGNGYTF
TRBJ2-7 | TRBV28 | CASQTSGTSSYEQYF
TRBJ2-2 | TRBV24-1 | CATRDTNTGELFF
TRBJ1-5 | TRBV28 | CASGGNQPQHF